The clone carrying this TCR beta chain was recorded at least ten times. The sample belongs to a study of spatial heterogeneity in lung cancer. The CDR3 extends over 14 amino acids. Germline CDR1 DFQATT, CDR2 SNEGSKA (reference sequence). V lost 3 bases to trimming and J lost 0 bases, with 8 bases between them. A single record per CDR3 protein comes from TCRdb applying MiXCR to the 5' RACE reads. In the table there are approximately 3,000 distinct CDR3 sequences, 16% of which are singletons. Time point specified: sample taken at primary tumor resection. No cells were sorted before sequencing. The whole RNA sequenced was extracted from tumor, nontumor lung or frozen PBMC.

This specimen was PBMCs, taken at surgery. The V call is TRBV20-1, the J call TRBJ2-2; D ambiguous. The sequence derives from a female donor with early-stage non-small cell lung cancer. DNA for the CDR3: TGCAGTGCTAGCCTGATAGCGAACACCGGGGAGCTGTTTTTT. It codes for CSASLIANTGELFF.